This TCR beta chain was sequenced in a study of CD8 T cells in ankylosing spondylitis. TCRdb passed the 5' RACE reads through MiXCR, listing each CDR3 protein once. The profile shows roughly 100,000 distinct CDR3 sequences, about 8.3% of them singletons. This clonotype was counted at least ten times. Germline V gives CDR1 DFQATT, CDR2 SNEGSKA (reference sequence). J gave up 5 bases and V 1 base, and 13 bases lay outside the gene matches. The CDR3 is 16 amino acids. The sequence came from a male donor with ankylosing spondylitis or in good health (not recorded which). The V call is TRBV20-1, the J call TRBJ2-7; 8 bases agree with TRBD2. Input material: blood, either unsorted or a sorted T cell fraction (not recorded which). This chain's CDR3 is CSARGFRAGGGNEQYF. In DNA form, the CDR3 reads TGCAGTGCTAGAGGGTTTCGGGCGGGAGGTGGCAACGAGCAGTACTTC.